The 3 T cell receptor beta chains given below trace back to one sample, sequenced in a study of beta chain features in type 1 diabetes. Reverse transcribing all isolated RNA meant expressed TCRB transcripts were sequenced. The assay was immunoSEQ multiplex PCR, and TCRdb's table has in-frame clones only and misses some. This sample has approximately 150,000 clones, with 9% to 10% found just once. Sequencing was performed on central memory CD4+ T cells from blood. Receptors originate from a woman aged 18-30 years in good health.

The CDR3 DNA reads as TGTGCCAGCAGCTTGGTACAGGGCTCCTATAATTCACCCCTCCACTTT. Translation gives CASSLVQGSYNSPLHF. The chain combines TRBV5-4 with TRBJ1-6; tentatively, D is TRBD1 (6 bases). Trimming removed 0 bases at V and 0 bases at J, with 7 bases between. Germline CDR1 is SGHNT and CDR2 is YYREEE (reference sequence). The CDR3 sequence is 16 residues long. Complete variable domain (other parts from reference TRBV5-4 and TRBJ1-6): ETGVTQSPTHLIKTRGQQVTLRCSSQSGHNTVSWYQQALGQGPQFIFQYYREEENGRGNFPPRFSGLQFPNYSSELNVNALELDDSALYLCASSLVQGSYNSPLHFGNGTRLTVT.

This clone was picked up a small number of times. The chain links TRBV10-3 to TRBJ1-5; 10 bases fit TRBD1. The germline V gene has CDR1 ENHRY and CDR2 SYGVKD. J gave up 9 bases and V 6 bases, and 11 bases lay outside the gene matches. There are 15 residues in the CDR3. Here the CDR3 reads CAISETGGFFSPQHF. The CDR3, as DNA: TGTGCCATCAGCGAGACAGGGGGCTTCTTTTCGCCCCAGCATTTT.

This clone was counted between two and nine times. V gene TRBV25-1 combines with J gene TRBJ2-5; 9 bases line up with TRBD2. The trim removed 1 base at V and 5 bases at J, leaving 5 bases unmatched. There are 15 residues in the CDR3. Germline assignment: CDR1 MGHDK and CDR2 SYGVNS. The CDR3 is CASSEWDSGGETQYF. CDR3 sequence (DNA): TGTGCCAGCAGTGAATGGGATAGCGGGGGCGAGACCCAGTACTTC. The full variable domain, rest sourced from reference TRBV25-1 and TRBJ2-5, is EADIYQTPRYLVIGTGKKITLECSQTMGHDKMYWYQQDPGMELHLIHYSYGVNSTEKGDLSSESTVSRIRTEHFPLTLESARPSHTSQYLCASSEWDSGGETQYFGPGTRLLVL.